This T cell receptor (beta chain) was sequenced for a study of neurological immune-mediated disorders. Study observations and caveats: None of the CDR3 amino acid sequences of expanded clones recurred across subjects, suggesting private repertoires in all groups.

cDNA was made by 5'RACE with 10-nucleotide random UMIs. TCRdb re-called the 5' RACE reads with MiXCR, one entry per CDR3 protein. This table has 35,000 to 55,000 distinct CDR3 sequences, under 6.5% appearing once. This clonotype has ten or more counts. Its specificity is unknown. The V segment lost 4 bases and the J segment 7 bases; nucleotides outside the gene matches: 8. The CDR3 extends over 14 amino acids. Per the germline V gene, CDR1 is SQVTM and CDR2 is ANQGSEA. The V and J genes are TRBV29-1 and TRBJ2-1, with TRBD2 matching over 9 bases. This TCR was recovered from a middle-aged woman in good health. Sequenced sample: CD4+ T cells from blood. CDR3 nucleotides: TGCAGCGTTGCAGCGCGGGAGGGCCGGAATGAGCAGTTCTTC. Translation: CSVAAREGRNEQFF.